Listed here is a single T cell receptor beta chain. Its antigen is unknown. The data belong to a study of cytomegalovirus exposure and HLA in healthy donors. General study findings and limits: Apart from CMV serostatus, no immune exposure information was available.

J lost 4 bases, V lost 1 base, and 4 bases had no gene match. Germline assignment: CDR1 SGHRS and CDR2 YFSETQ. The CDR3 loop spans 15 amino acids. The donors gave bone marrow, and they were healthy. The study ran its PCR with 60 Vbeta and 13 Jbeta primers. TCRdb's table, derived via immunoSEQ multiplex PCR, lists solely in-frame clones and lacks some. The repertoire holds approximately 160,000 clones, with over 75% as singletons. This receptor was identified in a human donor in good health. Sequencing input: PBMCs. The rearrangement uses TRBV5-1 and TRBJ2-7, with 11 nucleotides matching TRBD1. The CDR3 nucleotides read TGCGCCAGCAGCTTGAGGGGACAGGGGGGGTACGAGCAGTACTTC. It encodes CASSLRGQGGYEQYF. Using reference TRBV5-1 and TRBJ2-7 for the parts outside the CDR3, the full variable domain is KAGVTQTPRYLIKTRGQQVTLSCSPISGHRSVSWYQQTPGQGLQFLFEYFSETQRNKGNFPGRFSGRQFSNSRSEMNVSTLELGDSALYLCASSLRGQGGYEQYFGPGTRLTVT.